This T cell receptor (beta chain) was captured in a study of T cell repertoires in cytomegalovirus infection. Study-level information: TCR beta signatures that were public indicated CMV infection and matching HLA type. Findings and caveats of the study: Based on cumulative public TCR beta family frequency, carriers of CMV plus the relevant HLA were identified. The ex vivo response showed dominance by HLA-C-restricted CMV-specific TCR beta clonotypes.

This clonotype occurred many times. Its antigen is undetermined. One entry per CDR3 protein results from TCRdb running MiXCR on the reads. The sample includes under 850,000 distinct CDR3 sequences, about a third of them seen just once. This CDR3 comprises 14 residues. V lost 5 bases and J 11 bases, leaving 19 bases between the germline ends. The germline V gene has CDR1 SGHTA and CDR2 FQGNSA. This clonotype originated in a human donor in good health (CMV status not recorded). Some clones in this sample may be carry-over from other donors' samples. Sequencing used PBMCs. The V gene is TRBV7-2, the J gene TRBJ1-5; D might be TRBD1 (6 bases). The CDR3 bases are TGTGCCAGCAGCCGAGGACAGTTTAGCTCGGCCCAGCATTTT. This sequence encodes CASSRGQFSSAQHF.